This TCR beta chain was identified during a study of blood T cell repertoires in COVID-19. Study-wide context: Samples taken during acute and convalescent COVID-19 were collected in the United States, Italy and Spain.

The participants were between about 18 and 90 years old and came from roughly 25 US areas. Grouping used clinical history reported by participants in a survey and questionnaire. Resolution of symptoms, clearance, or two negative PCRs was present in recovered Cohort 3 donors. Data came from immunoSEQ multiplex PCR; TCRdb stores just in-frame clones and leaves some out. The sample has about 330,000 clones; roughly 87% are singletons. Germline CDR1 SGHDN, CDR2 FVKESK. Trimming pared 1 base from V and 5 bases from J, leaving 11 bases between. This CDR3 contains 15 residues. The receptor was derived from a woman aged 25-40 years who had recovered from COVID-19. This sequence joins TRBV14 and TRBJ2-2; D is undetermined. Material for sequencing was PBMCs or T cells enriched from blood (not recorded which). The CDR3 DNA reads TGTGCCAGCAGCCAAGGAGGATTTCGGACCGGGGAGCTGTTTTTT. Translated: CASSQGGFRTGELFF.